The 20 T cell receptor beta chains given below trace back to one sample, sequenced in a study of CXCR4 blockade with PD-1 therapy in pancreatic cancer. The table came from immunoSEQ multiplex PCR; TCRdb's copy has only in-frame clones and leaves some out. The sample consists of about 4,800 clones, 57% of them appearing once. The sample consisted of tumor tissue. Every receptor here comes from a human donor with pancreatic ductal adenocarcinoma.

Comments on this clone: One end of the junction varies from germline; a read error may be responsible. This chain links TRBV5-1 with TRBJ2-2; D is possibly TRBD1 or TRBD2 (5 bases each). The CDR3 totals 15 residues. CDR1 is SGHRS and CDR2 is YFSETQ in the germline V gene. CDR3 DNA: TGCGCCAGCAGGTCCGGGACGGAGAACACCGAGGAGCTGTTTTTT. It yields the protein CASRSGTENTEELFF. The full variable domain, rest sourced from reference TRBV5-1 and TRBJ2-2, is KAGVTQTPRYLIKTRGQQVTLSCSPISGHRSVSWYQQTPGQGLQFLFEYFSETQRNKGNFPGRFSGRQFSNSRSEMNVSTLELGDSALYLCASRSGTENTEELFFGEGSRLTVL.

The V gene is TRBV7-6, the J gene TRBJ2-3, with TRBD2 matching 9 bases. The CDR3 totals 16 residues. Germline loops: CDR1 SGHVS, CDR2 FNYEAQ. With 3 bases clipped from V and 0 bases from J, the junction kept 4 bases outside the gene matches. The CDR3 loop is CASSLGTSGSTDTQYF. CDR3 nucleotides: TGTGCCAGCAGCTTGGGTACTAGCGGGAGCACAGATACGCAGTATTTT.

V and J are TRBV18 and TRBJ1-4, with no clear D. Per germline, CDR1 KGHSH and CDR2 LQKENI. This CDR3 spans 12 amino acids. V dropped 6 bases and J dropped 4 bases, with 6 bases sitting between them. This CDR3 reads CASSLFNEKLFF. As DNA, the CDR3 is TGTGCCAGCTCCCTTTTTAATGAAAAACTGTTTTTT.

V and J are TRBV5-1 and TRBJ2-7; D not resolved. V lost 0 bases and J 2 bases, leaving 9 bases between the germline ends. CDR1 is SGHRS, CDR2 YFSETQ, per germline. The CDR3 runs to 14 residues. The CDR3, as DNA: TGCGCCAGCAGCTTGGTCGGACCTCCCTACGAGCAGTACTTC. This encodes CASSLVGPPYEQYF.

In its sample, this clone was seen once. The chain carries TRBV5-1 and TRBJ2-3; TRBD2 matches at 16 bases. This CDR3 has 17 residues. The junction had 6 bases not matched to a gene; V was cut back by 3 bases and J by 5 bases. Germline V gene lookup returns CDR1 SGHRS and CDR2 YFSETQ. The CDR3 reads CASSSGTSGRVRDTQYF. Here the CDR3 DNA reads TGCGCCAGCAGCTCTGGGACTAGCGGGAGGGTCCGAGATACGCAGTATTTT.

The chain recombines TRBV19 with TRBJ1-1, with D possibly matching TRBD1 (5 bases). The V gene lost 3 bases and the J gene lost 4 bases, with 15 bases spanning the gap. CDR3 length: 15 amino acids. Germline V lookup: CDR1 LNHDA, CDR2 SQIVND (reference sequence). CDR3 nucleotides: TGTGCCAGTAGTATTGGGGCGGCAGGTCGCACTGAAGCTTTCTTT. Its protein is CASSIGAAGRTEAFF.

This sequence joins TRBV28 and TRBJ1-5, with D possibly matching TRBD1 (6 bases). CDR1 and CDR2 (germline): MDHEN, SYDVKM. Trimming left V 6 bases short and J 6 bases short, with 15 bases between. The CDR3 has 14 amino acids. In DNA, the CDR3 is TGTGCCAGCAGGGGCGGACAGAAAGTTCAGCCCCAGCATTTT. It is translated as CASRGGQKVQPQHF.

The chain uses TRBV18 and TRBJ2-7, with 8 bases that match TRBD2. Germline CDR1 and CDR2: KGHSH and LQKENI. Trimming at V came to 2 bases and at J to 11 bases, leaving 11 bases not matched to a gene. The CDR3 is 14 amino acids. In nucleotides, the CDR3 is TGTGCCAGCTCACCAGAGGGCGGGAGGACTTGGAAGTACTTC. Protein product: CASSPEGGRTWKYF. The full variable domain, with the rest looked up from reference TRBV18 and TRBJ2-7, is NAGVMQNPRHLVRRRGQEARLRCSPMKGHSHVYWYRQLPEEGLKFMVYLQKENIIDESGMPKERFSAEFPKEGPSILRIQQVVRGDSAAYFCASSPEGGRTWKYFGPGTRLTVT.

V usage is TRBV15 and J usage is TRBJ1-2; no firm D call. Germline V gives CDR1 LNHNV, CDR2 YYDKDF (reference sequence). With 2 bases removed from V and 2 bases from J, the gap between germline ends came to 12 bases. The CDR3 loop spans 15 amino acids. CDR3 nucleotide sequence: TGTGCCACCAGCAGACCCGCGACCGGGAACTATGGCTACACCTTC. It encodes CATSRPATGNYGYTF.

J is TRBJ2-1 and V is TRBV5-1; maybe TRBD2 (6 bases). The CDR3 sequence is 16 residues long. V gave up 6 bases and J gave up 4 bases, with 20 bases separating them. Germline V gene lookup returns CDR1 SGHRS and CDR2 YFSETQ. CDR3 in amino acids: CASTDSRRLEYNEQFF. The CDR3 nucleotides read TGCGCCAGCACTGACTCCCGGAGACTAGAATACAATGAGCAGTTCTTC.

CDR3 bases: TGCGCCAGCAGCCAAGCCCCGGGACGGAACCAAGAGACCCAGTACTTC. It yields the protein CASSQAPGRNQETQYF. The chain links TRBV4-1 to TRBJ2-5; perhaps D is TRBD1 or TRBD2 (5 bases each). The CDR3 totals 16 residues. Germline CDR1 reads MGHRA; CDR2 reads YSYEKL. With 1 base removed from V and 0 bases from J, the gap between germline ends came to 12 bases.

The J gene is TRBJ1-1, the V gene TRBV30, with D possibly being TRBD1 (6 bases). This CDR3 has 16 amino acids. The V and J ends lost 3 bases and 0 bases respectively, with 17 bases between them. Germline V gene lookup returns CDR1 GTSNPN and CDR2 SVGIG (reference sequence). In DNA, the CDR3 is TGTGCCTGGAGCGCCCCCGACAGGTACTTGAACACTGAAGCTTTCTTT. Translation gives CAWSAPDRYLNTEAFF.

The rearrangement joins TRBV2 to TRBJ2-7, with TRBD1 as a possible D gene (5 bases). Germline lookup yields CDR1 SNHLY and CDR2 FYNNEI. The length of the CDR3 is 12 residues. V lost 6 bases and J lost 5, with 11 bases in between. CDR3: CASRQGSHEQYF. As DNA, the CDR3 is TGTGCCAGCAGGCAGGGTTCACACGAGCAGTACTTC.

Concerning this clone: In the same sample, other DNA sequences code for this CDR3. The chain recombines TRBV30 with TRBJ2-1; 10 nucleotides align to TRBD2. The germline V gene has CDR1 GTSNPN and CDR2 SVGIG (reference sequence). The ends lost 0 bases at V and 8 bases at J; junction bases unmatched: 4. The CDR3 is 14 amino acids. CDR3 bases: TGTGCCTGGAGTGTGAGCGGGAGGGCAGATGAGCAGTTCTTC. Its translation: CAWSVSGRADEQFF.

The CDR3 here is CASSRGQLLSGNTIYF. In nucleotides, the CDR3 is TGTGCCAGTAGTAGAGGACAGCTCCTCTCTGGAAACACCATATATTTT. The chain couples TRBV19 to TRBJ1-3; perhaps TRBD1 as D (6 bases). Trimming took 4 bases from V and 0 from J, leaving 13 bases between them. The CDR3 covers 16 residues. CDR1 and CDR2 (germline): LNHDA, SQIVND (reference sequence).

The gene calls are TRBV2 and TRBJ2-7; no definite D call. Trimming removed 3 bases from V and 2 bases from J, with 11 bases in between. The CDR3 covers 14 residues. Germline V gene data show CDR1 as SNHLY and CDR2 as FYNNEI. In DNA form, the CDR3 reads TGTGCCAGCAGTGAGATGTCCCTTGCCTACGAGCAGTACTTC. This sequence encodes CASSEMSLAYEQYF.

This chain connects TRBV18 to TRBJ2-5; D not resolved. The germline V gene has CDR1 KGHSH and CDR2 LQKENI. There are 13 residues in the CDR3. Deletions cut 1 base from V and 4 bases from J, with 7 bases between. CDR3 sequence: CASSPLTGETQYF. The CDR3 DNA reads TGTGCCAGCTCACCACTAACGGGAGAGACCCAGTACTTC.

This chain joins TRBV28 and TRBJ2-7; 9 nucleotides align to TRBD2. Germline values: CDR1 MDHEN, CDR2 SYDVKM. This CDR3 region has 14 residues. The junction had 3 bases not matched to a gene; V was cut back by 2 bases and J by 4 bases. The CDR3 nucleotides are TGTGCCAGCAGTTTAGCGGGAGGGCCGTACGAGCAGTACTTC. Translating it yields CASSLAGGPYEQYF.

The chain employs TRBV6-8 and TRBJ2-7, with 7 bases identical to TRBD1. The J segment lost 3 bases and the V segment lost 2 bases, leaving 19 bases of the junction unmatched. CDR1 and CDR2 from the germline V gene are MNHGY and SAAAGT. The CDR3 totals 19 residues. The CDR3 loop reads CASSYHRYTPQGNYYEQYF. DNA of the CDR3: TGTGCCAGCAGTTACCACCGCTACACTCCACAGGGGAATTACTACGAGCAGTACTTC.

The genes are TRBV14 and TRBJ2-3; 8 bases fit TRBD2. The trim removed 4 bases at V and 3 bases at J, leaving 6 bases unmatched. The CDR3 has 15 amino acids. From germline, CDR1 is SGHDN and CDR2 FVKESK. The CDR3 is CASSLWSGGTDTQYF. The CDR3 nucleotides are TGTGCCAGCAGCCTTTGGTCGGGGGGGACAGATACGCAGTATTTT.